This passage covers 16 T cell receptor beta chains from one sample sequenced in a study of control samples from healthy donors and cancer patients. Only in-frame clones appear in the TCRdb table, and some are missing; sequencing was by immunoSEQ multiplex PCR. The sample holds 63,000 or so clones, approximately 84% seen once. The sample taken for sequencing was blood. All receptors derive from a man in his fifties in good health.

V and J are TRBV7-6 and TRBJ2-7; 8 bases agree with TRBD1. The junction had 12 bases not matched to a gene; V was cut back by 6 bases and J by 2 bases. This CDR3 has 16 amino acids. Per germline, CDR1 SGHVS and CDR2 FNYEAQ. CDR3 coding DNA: TGTGCCAGCAGATTATGGCCGCAGGGGGCTCCCTACGAGCAGTACTTC. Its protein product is CASRLWPQGAPYEQYF.

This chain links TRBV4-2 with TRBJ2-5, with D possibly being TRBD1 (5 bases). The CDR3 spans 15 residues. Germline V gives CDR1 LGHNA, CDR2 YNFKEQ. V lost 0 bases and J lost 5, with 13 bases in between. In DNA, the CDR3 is TGTGCCAGCAGCCAAGATGCAGGGAATGGCGAGACCCAGTACTTC. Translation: CASSQDAGNGETQYF.

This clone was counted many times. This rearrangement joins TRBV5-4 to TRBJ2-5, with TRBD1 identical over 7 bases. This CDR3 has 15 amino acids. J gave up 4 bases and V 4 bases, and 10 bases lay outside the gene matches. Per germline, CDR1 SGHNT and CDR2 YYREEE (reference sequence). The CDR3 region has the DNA TGTGCCAGCAGCAGAAGACAGGGAGAGGCAGAGACCCAGTACTTC. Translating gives CASSRRQGEAETQYF.

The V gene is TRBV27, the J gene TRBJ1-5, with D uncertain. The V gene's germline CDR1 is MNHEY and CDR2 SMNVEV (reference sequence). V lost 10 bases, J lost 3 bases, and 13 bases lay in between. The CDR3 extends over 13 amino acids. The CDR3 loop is CATRDGPNQPQHF. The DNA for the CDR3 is TGTGCCACCCGAGACGGACCCAATCAGCCCCAGCATTTT.

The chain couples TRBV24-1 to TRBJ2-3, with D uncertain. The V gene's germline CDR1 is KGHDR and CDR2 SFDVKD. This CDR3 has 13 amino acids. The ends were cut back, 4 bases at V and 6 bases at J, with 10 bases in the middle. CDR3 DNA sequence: TGTGCCACCAGTGACGGCACTGGGGATACGCAGTATTTT. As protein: CATSDGTGDTQYF.

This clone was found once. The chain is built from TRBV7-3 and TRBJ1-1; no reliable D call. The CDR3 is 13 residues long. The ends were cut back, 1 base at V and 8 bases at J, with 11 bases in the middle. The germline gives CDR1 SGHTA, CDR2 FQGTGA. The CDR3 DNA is TGTGCCAGCAGCTTAAGAGCGGGAGGAGAAGCTTTCTTT. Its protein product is CASSLRAGGEAFF.

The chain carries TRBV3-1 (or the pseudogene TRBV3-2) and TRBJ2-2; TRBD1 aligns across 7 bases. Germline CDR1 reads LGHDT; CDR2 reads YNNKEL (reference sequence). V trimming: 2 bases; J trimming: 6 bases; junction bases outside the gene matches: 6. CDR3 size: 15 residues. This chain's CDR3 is CASSQLTGTAGELFF. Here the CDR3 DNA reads TGTGCCAGCAGCCAACTCACCGGGACAGCCGGGGAGCTGTTTTTT.

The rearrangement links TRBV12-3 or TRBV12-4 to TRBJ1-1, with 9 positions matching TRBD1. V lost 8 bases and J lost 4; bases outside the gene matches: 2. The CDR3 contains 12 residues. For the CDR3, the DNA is TGTGCCAGCGGGGACAGGGTCACTGAAGCTTTCTTT. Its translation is CASGDRVTEAFF.

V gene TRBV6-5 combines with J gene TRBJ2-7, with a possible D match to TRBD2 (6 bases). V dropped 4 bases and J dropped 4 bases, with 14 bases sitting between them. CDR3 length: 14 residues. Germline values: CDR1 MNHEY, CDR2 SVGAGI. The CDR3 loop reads CASSLGLSLYEQYF. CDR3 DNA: TGTGCCAGCAGTTTGGGACTTTCGCTGTACGAGCAGTACTTC.

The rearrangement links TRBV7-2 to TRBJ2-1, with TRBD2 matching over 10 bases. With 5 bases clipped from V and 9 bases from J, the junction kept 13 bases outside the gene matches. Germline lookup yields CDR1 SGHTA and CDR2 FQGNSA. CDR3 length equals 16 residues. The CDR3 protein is CASSVSGRRGRGEQFF. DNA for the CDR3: TGTGCCAGCAGCGTTAGCGGGAGGAGGGGGAGGGGTGAGCAGTTCTTC.

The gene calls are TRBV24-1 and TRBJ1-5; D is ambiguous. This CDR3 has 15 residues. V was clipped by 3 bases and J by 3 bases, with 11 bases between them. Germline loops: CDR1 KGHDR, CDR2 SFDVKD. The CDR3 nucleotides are TGTGCCACCAGTGATGGAACAATTTACAATCAGCCCCAGCATTTT. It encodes CATSDGTIYNQPQHF.

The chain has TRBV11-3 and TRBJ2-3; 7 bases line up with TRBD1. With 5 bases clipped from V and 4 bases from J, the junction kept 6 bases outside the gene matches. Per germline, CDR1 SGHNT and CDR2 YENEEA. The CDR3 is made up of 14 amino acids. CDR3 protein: CASSTRQGADTQYF. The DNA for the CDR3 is TGTGCCAGCAGCACCAGACAGGGTGCAGATACGCAGTATTTT.

For the CDR3, the DNA is TGTGCCAGCAGCTGGCGGGAGGGCCGGGGCTCCTACGAGCAGTACTTC. Amino acids: CASSWREGRGSYEQYF. This rearrangement joins TRBV7-2 to TRBJ2-7; 9 bases fit TRBD2. The length of the CDR3 is 16 residues. Germline CDR1 SGHTA, CDR2 FQGNSA. Losses at the gene ends were 4 bases for V and 0 bases for J; bases not matched to a gene: 7.

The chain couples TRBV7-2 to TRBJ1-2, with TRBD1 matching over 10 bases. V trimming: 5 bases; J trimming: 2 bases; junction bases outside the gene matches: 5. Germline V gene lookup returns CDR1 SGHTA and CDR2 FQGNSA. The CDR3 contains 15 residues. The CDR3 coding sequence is TGTGCCAGCAGCCCGACAGGGGGCCGGAACTATGGCTACACCTTC. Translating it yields CASSPTGGRNYGYTF.

CDR3 nucleotides: TGCGCCAGCAGCTTGGGGGACAGGGGGCAGGAAAAACTGTTTTTT. This codes for CASSLGDRGQEKLFF. J is TRBJ1-4 and V is TRBV5-1; TRBD1 matches 12 bases. This CDR3 contains 15 residues. V dropped 0 bases and J dropped 8; count of bases not matched to a gene: 2. Germline values: CDR1 SGHRS, CDR2 YFSETQ. Based on the CDR3 plus reference TRBV5-1 and TRBJ1-4, the full variable domain is KAGVTQTPRYLIKTRGQQVTLSCSPISGHRSVSWYQQTPGQGLQFLFEYFSETQRNKGNFPGRFSGRQFSNSRSEMNVSTLELGDSALYLCASSLGDRGQEKLFFGSGTQLSVL.

CDR3 region: CASSLGGGYTEAFF. The CDR3 bases are TGCGCCAGCAGCTTGGGCGGGGGGTACACTGAAGCTTTCTTT. The chain joins TRBV5-1 to TRBJ1-1; D perhaps matches TRBD1 (5 bases). V lost 0 bases and J lost 3, with 9 bases in between. Germline V gives CDR1 SGHRS, CDR2 YFSETQ. The CDR3 is made up of 14 amino acids.